Listed below are T cell receptor beta chains from one sample, sequenced in a study of blood T cell repertoires in COVID-19. TCRdb's copy holds only in-frame clones and misses some; the assay was immunoSEQ multiplex PCR. The repertoire includes around 160,000 clones, roughly nine tenths of them detected once, and about 0.95% sits in the top ten. Specimen: peripheral blood. The receptors here all came from a man in his late teens or twenties with acute or convalescent COVID-19. CDR3s include the opening cysteine and the closing phenylalanine or tryptophan. D genes are given only for firm matches. Rows give clone size only sometimes, using once, few, many, or a class for an expanded clone.

size,J,D,V,CDR3,DNA
.,TRBJ2-7,.,TRBV9,CASSVFAGASEQYF,TGTGCCAGCAGCGTATTCGCAGGGGCGAGCGAGCAGTACTTC
.,TRBJ2-1,.,TRBV7-2,CASRLGGPYNEQFF,TGTGCCAGCAGACTCGGGGGGCCTTACAATGAGCAGTTCTTC
.,TRBJ1-6,TRBD1,TRBV10-3,CAISITGTGVSPLHF,TGTGCCATCAGTATTACCGGGACAGGGGTCTCACCCCTCCACTTT
.,TRBJ2-1,.,TRBV5-1,CASSLATLAAYNEQFF,TGCGCCAGCAGCTTGGCCACGCTAGCTGCCTACAATGAGCAGTTCTTC
.,TRBJ2-1,TRBD2,TRBV28,CASSRGTTYNEQFF,TGTGCCAGCAGCCGCGGGACTACGTACAATGAGCAGTTCTTC
once,TRBJ2-7,.,TRBV30,CAWSGIYEQYF,TGTGCCTGGAGCGGGATCTACGAGCAGTACTTC
once,TRBJ1-1,.,TRBV7-2,CASSLVYRNTEAFF,TGTGCCAGCAGCTTAGTTTACAGGAACACTGAAGCTTTCTTT
once,TRBJ2-7,.,TRBV19,CASSIAGQGSYEQYF,TGTGCCAGTAGTATCGCCGGGCAGGGCTCCTACGAGCAGTACTTC
once,TRBJ1-2,.,TRBV9,CASSSVWPSYGYTF,TGTGCCAGCAGCTCCGTGTGGCCTTCCTATGGCTACACCTTC
.,TRBJ2-1,TRBD2,TRBV5-1,CASSLVRGGYNEQFF,TGCGCCAGCAGCTTGGTGCGGGGGGGATACAATGAGCAGTTCTTC
.,TRBJ1-4,TRBD1,TRBV27,CASSRQGGEKLFF,TGTGCCAGCAGTAGACAGGGAGGCGAAAAACTGTTTTTT
.,TRBJ1-5,TRBD1,TRBV10-3,CAISGQGVNQPQHF,TGTGCCATCAGTGGACAGGGGGTGAATCAGCCCCAGCATTTT
.,TRBJ1-6,.,TRBV28,CASSLRRLPTSYNSPLHF,TGTGCCAGCAGTCTCCGTCGACTGCCAACCTCCTATAATTCACCCCTCCACTTT
.,TRBJ1-5,TRBD1,TRBV29-1,CSVGGRGDQPQHF,TGCAGCGTGGGGGGCAGGGGGGATCAGCCCCAGCATTTT
.,TRBJ1-6,.,TRBV19,CASNLQENNSPLHF,TGTGCCAGTAACCTACAGGAAAATAATTCACCCCTCCACTTT
.,TRBJ2-6,.,TRBV7-8,CASSFYGANVLTF,TGTGCCAGCAGCTTCTATGGGGCCAACGTCCTGACTTTC
.,TRBJ1-2,TRBD1,TRBV4-1,CASSLRDRDYGYTF,TGCGCCAGCAGCCTCCGGGACAGGGACTATGGCTACACCTTC
.,TRBJ1-5,TRBD1,TRBV2,CASSPGTGSQPQHF,TGTGCCAGCAGCCCCGGGACAGGGTCTCAGCCCCAGCATTTT
.,TRBJ2-6,TRBD1,TRBV7-3,CASSSQGGSGANVLTF,TGTGCCAGCAGCTCACAGGGGGGCTCTGGGGCCAACGTCCTGACTTTC
.,TRBJ1-2,.,TRBV7-9,CASSLERQHNYGYTF,TGTGCCAGCAGCTTAGAAAGACAGCACAACTATGGCTACACCTTC
.,TRBJ1-1,TRBD1,TRBV18,CASSRTGPEVGTEAFF,TGTGCCAGCTCACGGACAGGGCCCGAGGTCGGCACTGAAGCTTTCTTT
.,TRBJ1-1,.,TRBV6-1,CASSEFGGWATEAFF,TGTGCCAGCAGTGAATTTGGCGGGTGGGCCACTGAAGCTTTCTTT
once,TRBJ2-3,TRBD2,TRBV4-1,CASSQATSGGGSAQYF,TGCGCCAGCAGCCAAGCGACTAGCGGGGGGGGGAGTGCGCAGTATTTT
once,TRBJ1-2,.,TRBV19,CASSAQGSGGYTF,TGTGCCAGTAGTGCCCAGGGTTCCGGTGGCTACACCTTC
.,TRBJ2-5,TRBD1,TRBV18,CASSPDRVQETQYF,TGTGCCAGCTCACCCGACAGGGTTCAAGAGACCCAGTACTTC
.,TRBJ2-7,TRBD1,TRBV6-5,CASSPNRDRAYEQYF,TGTGCCAGCAGTCCCAACCGGGACAGGGCATACGAGCAGTACTTC
.,TRBJ2-1,TRBD2,TRBV11-3,CASSLGLGGGINEQFF,TGTGCCAGCAGCTTAGGACTTGGCGGGGGGATTAACGAGCAGTTCTTC
.,TRBJ2-4,.,TRBV19,CASSSGGPSRIAKNIQYF,TGTGCCAGTAGTTCGGGGGGCCCATCCCGGATAGCCAAAAACATTCAGTACTTC